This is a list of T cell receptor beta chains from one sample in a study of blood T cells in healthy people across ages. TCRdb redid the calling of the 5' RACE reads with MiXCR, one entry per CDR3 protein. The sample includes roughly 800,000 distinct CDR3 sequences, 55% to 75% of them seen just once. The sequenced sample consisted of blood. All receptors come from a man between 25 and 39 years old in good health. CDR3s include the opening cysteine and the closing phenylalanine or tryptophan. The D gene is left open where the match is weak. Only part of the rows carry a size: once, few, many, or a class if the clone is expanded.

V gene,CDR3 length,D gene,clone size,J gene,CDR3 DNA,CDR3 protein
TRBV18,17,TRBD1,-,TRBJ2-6,TGTGCCAGCTCACCAACAGGGGGCAGGTCTGGGGCCAACGTCCTGACTTTC,CASSPTGGRSGANVLTF
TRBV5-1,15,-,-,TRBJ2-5,TGCGCCAGCAGCTACTACTCAGGGTTAGAAGAGACCCAGTACTTC,CASSYYSGLEETQYF
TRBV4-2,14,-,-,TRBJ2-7,TGTGCCAGCAGCCAAGCCAGGGGTTCCTACGAGCAGTACTTT,CASSQARGSYEQYF
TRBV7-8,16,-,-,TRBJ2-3,TGTGCCAGCAACGGGGCAACAACGGACTGGCGGGATACGCAGTATTTT,CASNGATTDWRDTQYF
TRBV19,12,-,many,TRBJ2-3,TGTGCCTCACGACAGGCCGGGGATACGCAGTATTTT,CASRQAGDTQYF
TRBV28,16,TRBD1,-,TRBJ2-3,TGTGCCAGCAGCATGAGGGGGACAGGAGAACTGGATACGCAGTATTTT,CASSMRGTGELDTQYF
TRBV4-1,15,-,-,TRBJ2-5,TGCGCCAGCAGCCAAGATCGGTGGAGGGGTGAGACCCAGTACTTC,CASSQDRWRGETQYF
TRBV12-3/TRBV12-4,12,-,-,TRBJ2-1,TGTGCCAGCAGCCTCTTACGCAATGAGCGGTTCTTC,CASSLLRNERFF
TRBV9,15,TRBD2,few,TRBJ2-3,TGTGCCAGCAGCGTAGGAGCGGGGGGGTCCGATACGCAGTATTTT,CASSVGAGGSDTQYF
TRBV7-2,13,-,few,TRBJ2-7,TGTGCCAGCAGCTTAAAGGTCGGAGGCGAGCAGTACTTC,CASSLKVGGEQYF
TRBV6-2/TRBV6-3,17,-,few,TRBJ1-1,TGTGCCAGCAGTGACCCGACTCGAGGGGGTGCGAACACTGAAGCTTTCTTT,CASSDPTRGGANTEAFF
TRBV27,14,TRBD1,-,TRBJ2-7,TGTGCCAGCAGTTTTGGGACAGGGTTGAACGAGCAGTACTTC,CASSFGTGLNEQYF
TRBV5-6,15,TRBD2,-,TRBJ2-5,TGTGCCAGCAGCGTGGGACTAGCGGGACAGTGGGCCCAGTACTTC,CASSVGLAGQWAQYF
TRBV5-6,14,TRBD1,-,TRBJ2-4,TGTGCCAGCACCCTGTGGCAGGGGGCTAACATTCAGTACTTC,CASTLWQGANIQYF
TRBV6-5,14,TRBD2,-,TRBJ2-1,TGTGCCAGCAGTTACAGGCGGGGGGTTGGAGAGCAGTTCTTC,CASSYRRGVGEQFF
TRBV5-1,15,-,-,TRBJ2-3,TGCGCCAGCAGCATGATTTTGGCCGACACAGATACGCAGTATTTT,CASSMILADTDTQYF
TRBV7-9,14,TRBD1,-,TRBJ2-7,TGTGCCAGCAGCAGAGACAGGGATCGCTACGAGCAGTACTTC,CASSRDRDRYEQYF
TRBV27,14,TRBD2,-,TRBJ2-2,TGTGCCAGCAGGACGGGGGGTTACACCGGGGAGCTGTTTTTT,CASRTGGYTGELFF
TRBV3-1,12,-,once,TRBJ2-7,TGTGCCAGCAGCCAACTAGGGCCCGAGCAGTACTTC,CASSQLGPEQYF
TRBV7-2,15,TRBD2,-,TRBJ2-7,TGTGCCAGCAGCCCCACTAGCGGGAGTCTTAACGAGCAGTACTTC,CASSPTSGSLNEQYF
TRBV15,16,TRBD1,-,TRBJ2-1,TGCGCCACCGAATACCTGGCGGGACAGGGGATCAATGAGCAGTTCTTC,CATEYLAGQGINEQFF
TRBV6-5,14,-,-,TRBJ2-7,TGTGCCAGTCGCCGGGGGGCCGATTTCCACGAGCAGTACTTC,CASRRGADFHEQYF
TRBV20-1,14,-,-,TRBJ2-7,TGCAGTGCTAGTAAGGGGGGCCAGAGGGGGGAGCAGTACTTC,CSASKGGQRGEQYF
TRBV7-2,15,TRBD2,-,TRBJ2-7,TGTGCCAGCAGCTTACGACTAGCGGCTAACTACGAGCAGTACTTC,CASSLRLAANYEQYF
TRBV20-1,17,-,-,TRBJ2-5,TGCAGTGCTAGAGATTTCCCTATAGCGGAACTAACAGAGACCCAGTACTTC,CSARDFPIAELTETQYF
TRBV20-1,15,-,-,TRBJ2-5,TGCAGTGCTTTAGTTCCGCAAACGTCCCAAGAGACCCAGTACTTC,CSALVPQTSQETQYF
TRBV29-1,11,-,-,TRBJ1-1,TGCAGCGTTGTCCCCGGGAGCGGGGCTTTCTTT,CSVVPGSGAFF
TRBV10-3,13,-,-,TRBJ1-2,TGTGCCATCAGGGGACTCTTAGACTATGGCTACACCTTC,CAIRGLLDYGYTF
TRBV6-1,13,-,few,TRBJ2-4,TGTGCCAGCAGTGAAATAGGGATAGACATTCAGTACTTC,CASSEIGIDIQYF
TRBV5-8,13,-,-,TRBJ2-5,TGTGCCAGCAGCTTGTACATCCAAGAGACCCAGTACTTC,CASSLYIQETQYF
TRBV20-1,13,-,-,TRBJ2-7,TGCAGTGCTAGAGTGCAGGGACGGGACGAGCAGTACTTC,CSARVQGRDEQYF
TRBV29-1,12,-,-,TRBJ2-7,TGCAGCGTTACTGTACAGGGTAAGGAGCAGTACTTC,CSVTVQGKEQYF
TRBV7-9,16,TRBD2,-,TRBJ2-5,TGTGCCAGCAGCTTAGACGGCGGGGGGATACAAGAGACCCAGTACTTC,CASSLDGGGIQETQYF
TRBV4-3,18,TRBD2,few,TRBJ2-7,TGCGCCAGCAGCCAAGACAGGACTAGCGGGAGCACGGCCTACGAGCAGTACTTC,CASSQDRTSGSTAYEQYF
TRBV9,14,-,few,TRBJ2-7,TGTGCCAGCAGCGTAGCGGAGAGCTCCTACGAGCAGTACTTC,CASSVAESSYEQYF
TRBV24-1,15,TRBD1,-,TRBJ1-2,TGTGCCACCAGTGATTCCGGGACAGGATTCTATGGCTACACCTTC,CATSDSGTGFYGYTF
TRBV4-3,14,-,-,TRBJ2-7,TGCGCCAACAGCCAAGACCAGGGCTTGTACGAGCAGTACTTC,CANSQDQGLYEQYF
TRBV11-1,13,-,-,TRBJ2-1,TGTGCCAGCAGCTTACCCAACCGCAATGAGCAGTTCTTC,CASSLPNRNEQFF
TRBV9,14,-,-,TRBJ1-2,TGTGCCAGCAGCGATCCGGGACCGGGCTATGGCTACACCTTC,CASSDPGPGYGYTF
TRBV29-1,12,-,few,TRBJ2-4,TGCAGCGCGGCCGATGGCGGAAACATTCAGTACTTC,CSAADGGNIQYF
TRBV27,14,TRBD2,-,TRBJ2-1,TGTGCCAGCAGGGGACTAGCGGGGGGCGATGAGCAGTTCTTC,CASRGLAGGDEQFF
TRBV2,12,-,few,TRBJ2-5,TGTGCCAGCTTTTTCGTTCCCGAGACCCAGTACTTC,CASFFVPETQYF
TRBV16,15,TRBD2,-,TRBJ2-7,TGTGCCAGCAGCCCCCCCGGGGGGGCGGGGAATGAGCAGTACTTC,CASSPPGGAGNEQYF
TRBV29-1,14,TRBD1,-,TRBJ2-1,TGCAGCCTTCGAGACAGGGCTCTCTACAATGAGCAGTTCTTC,CSLRDRALYNEQFF
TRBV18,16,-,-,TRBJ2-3,TGTGCCAGCTCACCCGGGGCGGGTGCAGGTTTGGATACGCAGTATTTT,CASSPGAGAGLDTQYF
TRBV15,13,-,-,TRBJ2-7,TGTGCCACCAGGCGAGCCCTAGGTTACGAGCAGTACTTC,CATRRALGYEQYF
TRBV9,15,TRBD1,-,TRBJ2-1,TGTGCCAGCAGTTACAGGGGGCTCTCCTACAATGAGCAGTTCTTC,CASSYRGLSYNEQFF
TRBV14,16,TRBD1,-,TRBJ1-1,TGTGCCAGCAGCCATATGACAGGGGGTGAGGACACTGAAGCTTTCTTT,CASSHMTGGEDTEAFF
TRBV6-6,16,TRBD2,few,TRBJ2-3,TGTGCCAGCACCGCGGGACTAGCGGTTAGCACAGATACGCAGTATTTT,CASTAGLAVSTDTQYF
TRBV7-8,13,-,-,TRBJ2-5,TGTGCCAGCAGCCTGAGGACCGGAGAGACCCAGTACTTC,CASSLRTGETQYF
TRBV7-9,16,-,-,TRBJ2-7,TGTGCCAGCAGCCGTCAGGGGCAGTCTGGGACCTACGAGCAGTACTTC,CASSRQGQSGTYEQYF
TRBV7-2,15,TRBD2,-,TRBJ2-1,TGTGCCAGCAGCCCTAGGAGCGGGAGAACCAATGAGCAGTTCTTC,CASSPRSGRTNEQFF
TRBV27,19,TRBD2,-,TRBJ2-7,TGTGCCAGCAGTTTATCGGATCCGTGGACTAGCGGGAGTACATACGAGCAGTACTTC,CASSLSDPWTSGSTYEQYF
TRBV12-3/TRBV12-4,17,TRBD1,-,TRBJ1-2,TGTGCCAGCAGTTATACTATTACAGGGGGCGAAAGCTATGGCTACACCTTC,CASSYTITGGESYGYTF
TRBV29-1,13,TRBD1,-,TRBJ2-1,TGCAGCGGGGGACAGGGAAATTACAATGAGCAGTTCTTC,CSGGQGNYNEQFF